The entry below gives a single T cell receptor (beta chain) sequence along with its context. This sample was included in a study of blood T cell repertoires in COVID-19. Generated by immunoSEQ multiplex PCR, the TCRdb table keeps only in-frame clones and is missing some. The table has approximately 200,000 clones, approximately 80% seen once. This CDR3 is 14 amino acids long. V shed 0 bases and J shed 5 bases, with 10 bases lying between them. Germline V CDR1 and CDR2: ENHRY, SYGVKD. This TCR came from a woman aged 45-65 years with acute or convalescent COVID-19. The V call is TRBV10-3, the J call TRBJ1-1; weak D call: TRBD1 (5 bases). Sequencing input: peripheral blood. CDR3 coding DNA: TGTGCCATCAGTGAGTCAGGGGCTCGGACTGAAGCTTTCTTT. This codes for CAISESGARTEAFF.